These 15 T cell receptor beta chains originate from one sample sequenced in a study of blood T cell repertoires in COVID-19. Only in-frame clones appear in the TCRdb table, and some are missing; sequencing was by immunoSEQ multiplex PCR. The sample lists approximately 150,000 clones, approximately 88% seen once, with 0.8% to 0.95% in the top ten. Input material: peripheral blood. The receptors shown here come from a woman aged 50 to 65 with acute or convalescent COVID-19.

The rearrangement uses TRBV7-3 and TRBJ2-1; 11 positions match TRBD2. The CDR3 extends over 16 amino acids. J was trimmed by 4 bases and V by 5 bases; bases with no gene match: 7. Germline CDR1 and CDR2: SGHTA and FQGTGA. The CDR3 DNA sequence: TGTGCCAGCAGCCCAGGGACTAGCGGATTTTACAATGAGCAGTTCTTC. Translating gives CASSPGTSGFYNEQFF. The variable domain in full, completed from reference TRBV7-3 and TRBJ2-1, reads GAGVSQTPSNKVTEKGKYVELRCDPISGHTALYWYRQSLGQGPEFLIYFQGTGAADDSGLPNDRFFAVRPEGSVSTLKIQRTERGDSAVYLCASSPGTSGFYNEQFFGPGTRLTVL.

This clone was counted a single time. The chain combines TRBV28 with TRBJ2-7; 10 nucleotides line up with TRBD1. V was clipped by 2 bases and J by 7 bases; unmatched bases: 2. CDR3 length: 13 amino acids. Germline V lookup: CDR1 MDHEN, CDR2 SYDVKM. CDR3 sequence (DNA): TGTGCCAGCAGTTTAGGGACAGGGGAAGAGCAGTACTTC. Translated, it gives CASSLGTGEEQYF.

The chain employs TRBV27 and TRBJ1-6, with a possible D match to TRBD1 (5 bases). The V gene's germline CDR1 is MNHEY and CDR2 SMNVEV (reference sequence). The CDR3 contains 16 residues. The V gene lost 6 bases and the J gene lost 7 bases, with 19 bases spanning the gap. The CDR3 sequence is CASSPTQGGANSPLHF. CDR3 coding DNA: TGTGCCAGCAGCCCCACTCAAGGAGGGGCGAATTCACCCCTCCACTTT.

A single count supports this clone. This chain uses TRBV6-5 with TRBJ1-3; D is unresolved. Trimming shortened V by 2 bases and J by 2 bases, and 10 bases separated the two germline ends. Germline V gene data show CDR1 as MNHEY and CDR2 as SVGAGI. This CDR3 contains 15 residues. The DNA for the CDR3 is TGTGCCAGCAGTTACGAGAGGGTACCTGGAAACACCATATATTTT. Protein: CASSYERVPGNTIYF.

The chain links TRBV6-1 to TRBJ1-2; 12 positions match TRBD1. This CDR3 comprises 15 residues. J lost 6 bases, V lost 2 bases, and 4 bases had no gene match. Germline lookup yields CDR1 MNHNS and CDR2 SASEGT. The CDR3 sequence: CASSERDRGRNGYTF. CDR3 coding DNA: TGTGCCAGCAGTGAACGGGACAGGGGGCGGAATGGCTACACCTTC.

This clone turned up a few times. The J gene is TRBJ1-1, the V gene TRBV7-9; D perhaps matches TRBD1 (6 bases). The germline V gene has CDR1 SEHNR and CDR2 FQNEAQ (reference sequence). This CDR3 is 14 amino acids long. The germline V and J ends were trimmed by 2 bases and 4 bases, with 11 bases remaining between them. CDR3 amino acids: CASSLTGPGTEAFF. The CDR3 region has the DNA TGTGCCAGCAGCTTAACAGGGCCGGGCACTGAAGCTTTCTTT. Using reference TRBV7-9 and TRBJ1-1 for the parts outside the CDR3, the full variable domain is DTGVSQNPRHKITKRGQNVTFRCDPISEHNRLYWYRQTLGQGPEFLTYFQNEAQLEKSRLLSDRFSAERPKGSFSTLEIQRTEQGDSAMYLCASSLTGPGTEAFFGQGTRLTVV.

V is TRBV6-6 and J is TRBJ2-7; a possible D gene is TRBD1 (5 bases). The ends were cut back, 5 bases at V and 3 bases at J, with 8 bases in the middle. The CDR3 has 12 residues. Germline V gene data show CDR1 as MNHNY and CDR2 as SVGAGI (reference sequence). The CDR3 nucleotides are TGTGCCAGCAGTGTTCAGGGCTACGAGCAGTACTTC. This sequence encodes CASSVQGYEQYF.

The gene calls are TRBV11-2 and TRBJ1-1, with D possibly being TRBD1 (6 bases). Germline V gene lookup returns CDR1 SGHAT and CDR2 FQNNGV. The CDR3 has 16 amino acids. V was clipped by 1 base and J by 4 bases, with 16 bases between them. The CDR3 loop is CASSLGSVRGGTEAFF. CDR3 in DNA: TGTGCCAGCAGCTTAGGAAGCGTCAGGGGTGGCACTGAAGCTTTCTTT.

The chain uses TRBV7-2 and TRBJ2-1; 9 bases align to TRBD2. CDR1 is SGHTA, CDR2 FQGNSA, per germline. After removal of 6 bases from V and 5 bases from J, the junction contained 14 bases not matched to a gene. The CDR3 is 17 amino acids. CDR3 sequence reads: CASSSRPTSGFHNEQFF. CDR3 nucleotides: TGTGCCAGCAGTTCCCGACCCACTAGCGGGTTCCACAATGAGCAGTTCTTC.

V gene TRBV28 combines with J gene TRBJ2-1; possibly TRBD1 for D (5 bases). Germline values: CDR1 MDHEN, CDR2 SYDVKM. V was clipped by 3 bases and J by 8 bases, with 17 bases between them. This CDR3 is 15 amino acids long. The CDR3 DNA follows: TGTGCCAGCAGTTTCAAAGTAGGGGTTCTGGATGAGCAGTTCTTC. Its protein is CASSFKVGVLDEQFF.

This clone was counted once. CDR3 DNA sequence: TGTGCCAGCAGCTCTCGACAGGGGGCTCACTACGAGCAGTACTTC. Translating it yields CASSSRQGAHYEQYF. The V call is TRBV7-9, the J call TRBJ2-7, with 10 bases aligning to TRBD1. Trimming at V came to 4 bases and at J to 3 bases, leaving 6 bases not matched to a gene. Germline V gene sequence: CDR1 SEHNR, CDR2 FQNEAQ (reference sequence). The CDR3 consists of 15 residues.

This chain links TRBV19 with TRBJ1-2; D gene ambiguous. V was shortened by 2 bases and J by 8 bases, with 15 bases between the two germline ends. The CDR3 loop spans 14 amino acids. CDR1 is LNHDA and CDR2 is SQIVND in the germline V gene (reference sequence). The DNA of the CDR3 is TGTGCCAGTAGTATAAATGGGGAGAATTGGGGCTACACCTTC. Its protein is CASSINGENWGYTF.

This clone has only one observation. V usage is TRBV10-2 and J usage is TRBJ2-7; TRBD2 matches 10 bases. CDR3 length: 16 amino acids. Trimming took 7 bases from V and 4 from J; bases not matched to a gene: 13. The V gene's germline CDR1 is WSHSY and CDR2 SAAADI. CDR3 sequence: CASTPRGASGSYEQYF. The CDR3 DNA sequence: TGCGCCAGCACCCCGAGGGGGGCTAGCGGGAGTTACGAGCAGTACTTC.

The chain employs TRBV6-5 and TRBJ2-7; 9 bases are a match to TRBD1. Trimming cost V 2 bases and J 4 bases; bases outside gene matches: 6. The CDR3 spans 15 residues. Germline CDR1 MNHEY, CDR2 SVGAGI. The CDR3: CASSYLQGAGYEQYF. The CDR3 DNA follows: TGTGCCAGCAGTTACCTACAGGGGGCGGGTTACGAGCAGTACTTC.

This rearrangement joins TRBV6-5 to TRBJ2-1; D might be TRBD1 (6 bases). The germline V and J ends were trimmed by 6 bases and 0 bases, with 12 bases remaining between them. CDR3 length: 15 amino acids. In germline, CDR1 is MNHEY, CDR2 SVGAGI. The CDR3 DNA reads TGTGCCAGCAGGCAGTACAGGGACTCCTACAATGAGCAGTTCTTC. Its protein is CASRQYRDSYNEQFF.